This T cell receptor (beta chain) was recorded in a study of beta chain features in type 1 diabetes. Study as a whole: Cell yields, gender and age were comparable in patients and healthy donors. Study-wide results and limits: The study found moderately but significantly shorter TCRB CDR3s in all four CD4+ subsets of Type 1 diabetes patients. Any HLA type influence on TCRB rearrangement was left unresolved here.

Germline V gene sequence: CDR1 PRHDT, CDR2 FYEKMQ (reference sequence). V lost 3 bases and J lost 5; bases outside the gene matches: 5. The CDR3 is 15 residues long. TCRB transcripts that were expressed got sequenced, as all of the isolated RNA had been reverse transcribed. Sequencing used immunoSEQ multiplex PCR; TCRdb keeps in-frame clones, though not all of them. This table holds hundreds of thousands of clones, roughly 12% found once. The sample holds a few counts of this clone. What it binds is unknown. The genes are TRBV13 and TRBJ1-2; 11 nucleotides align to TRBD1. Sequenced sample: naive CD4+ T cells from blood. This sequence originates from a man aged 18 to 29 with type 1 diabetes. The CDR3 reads CASSLDRGLRYGYTF. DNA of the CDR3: TGTGCCAGCAGCTTGGACAGGGGGCTTCGTTATGGCTACACCTTC.